These T cell receptor beta chains were read from a single sample in a study of radiotherapy plus CTLA-4 blockade in lung cancer. The protocol was immunoSEQ multiplex PCR, while the TCRdb copy is restricted to in-frame clones and leaves out a portion. The sample contains under 70,000 clones, about 80% of which appear only once. Sequences were derived from peripheral blood, sampled from a patient treated with radiotherapy plus ipilimumab. These receptors were obtained from a human donor with non-small cell lung cancer who had a complete response to radiotherapy plus ipilimumab. Both conserved end residues are part of each CDR3. The D gene is left open where the match is weak. The size field is filled for only some rows; it gives once, few, many or a size class.

CDR3: CASSLAAGRSTDTQYF
DNA: TGCGCCAGCAGCTTGGCCGCAGGGAGGAGCACAGATACGCAGTATTTT
size: NA
J: TRBJ2-3
V: TRBV5-1
D: NA

CDR3: CASSLDVAGSTDTQYF
DNA: TGTGCCAGCAGCTTAGACGTAGCGGGTAGCACAGATACGCAGTATTTT
size: once
J: TRBJ2-3
V: TRBV13
D: TRBD2

CDR3: CASSFRAGSYNEQFF
DNA: TGTGCCAGCAGCTTTAGGGCAGGCTCCTACAATGAGCAGTTCTTC
size: NA
J: TRBJ2-1
V: TRBV5-4
D: NA

CDR3: CASSPGRGTGTEAFF
DNA: TGTGCCAGCAGCCCCGGCCGCGGGACAGGCACTGAAGCTTTCTTT
size: NA
J: TRBJ1-1
V: TRBV7-9
D: TRBD1

CDR3: CASSFGTSTGNEQFF
DNA: TGCGCCAGCAGCTTCGGGACCTCCACTGGAAATGAGCAGTTCTTC
size: few
J: TRBJ2-1
V: TRBV4-3
D: NA

CDR3: CASSPSKGTFYEQYF
DNA: TGTGCCAGCAGTCCGTCCAAGGGGACTTTCTACGAGCAGTACTTC
size: once
J: TRBJ2-7
V: TRBV11-2
D: NA

CDR3: CASSEGTANQPQHF
DNA: TGTGCCAGCAGTGAAGGCACAGCAAATCAGCCCCAGCATTTT
size: NA
J: TRBJ1-5
V: TRBV25-1
D: NA

CDR3: CASSLVSDYGYTF
DNA: TGTGCCAGCAGTTTGGTATCGGACTATGGCTACACCTTC
size: NA
J: TRBJ1-2
V: TRBV6-5
D: NA

CDR3: CASSYSGLVVGGAFF
DNA: TGTGCCAGCAGTTACTCTGGTCTGGTAGTTGGCGGGGCTTTCTTT
size: NA
J: TRBJ1-1
V: TRBV6-5
D: NA

CDR3: CASSGRDRNYGYTF
DNA: TGTGCCAGCAGCGGGCGGGACAGGAACTATGGCTACACCTTC
size: NA
J: TRBJ1-2
V: TRBV14
D: TRBD1